The 8 T cell receptor beta chains below all came from one sample that was sequenced in a study of early T cells in non-severe SARS-CoV-2 infection. Via MiXCR, TCRdb re-called the 5' RACE reads, giving one row per CDR3 protein. Of 50,000 to 60,000 distinct CDR3 sequences detected, roughly 8.7% appear once; the ten largest clones hold approximately 4%. Material: whole blood, obtained at baseline. The receptors originated from an adult who was a healthcare worker with PCR-confirmed SARS-CoV-2 infection or an uninfected control (not recorded which).

This clonotype appeared a few times. The V call is TRBV29-1, the J call TRBJ2-3; D is possibly TRBD1 or TRBD2 (5 bases each). Trimming took off 4 bases at V and 4 bases at J, with 15 bases between the two ends. This CDR3 has 14 residues. CDR1 is SQVTM, CDR2 ANQGSEA, per germline. The CDR3 coding sequence is TGCAGCGTTGCCGGGACCCTGGGGGCAGATACGCAGTATTTT. This sequence encodes CSVAGTLGADTQYF.

This clonotype was counted a few times. CDR3 residues: CASSSRVGQTYEQYF. CDR3 nucleotides: TGTGCCAGTAGTTCCCGAGTAGGACAGACCTACGAGCAGTACTTC. This chain joins TRBV19 and TRBJ2-7, with D possibly TRBD1 on 6 matching bases. The V end was cut by 5 bases, the J end by 2 bases, with 16 bases between. Germline V CDR1 and CDR2: LNHDA, SQIVND (reference sequence). The CDR3 is 15 amino acids.

In this sample, this clonotype turned up a few times. This chain links TRBV10-3 with TRBJ1-6; no firm D call. Trimming removed 2 bases at V and 5 bases at J, with 13 bases between. This CDR3 comprises 16 residues. The germline V gene has CDR1 ENHRY and CDR2 SYGVKD. CDR3 in DNA: TGTGCCATCAGTGAGGCCGCGGCTGGGGATAATTCACCCCTCCACTTT. Residues: CAISEAAAGDNSPLHF.

This clonotype was seen only a few times. The V and J genes are TRBV4-1 and TRBJ2-2; the D gene is possibly TRBD2 (6 bases). The CDR3 covers 17 residues. From germline, CDR1 is MGHRA and CDR2 YSYEKL. V was shortened by 1 base and J by 6 bases, with 18 bases between the two germline ends. For the CDR3, the DNA is TGCGCCAGCAGCCAAGCAGGGAGGACTTATTCACCCGGGGAGCTGTTTTTT. Translation gives CASSQAGRTYSPGELFF.

The chain is built from TRBV11-2 and TRBJ1-1; 8 bases are shared with TRBD1. CDR1 and CDR2 (germline): SGHAT, FQNNGV. With 4 bases clipped from V and 0 bases from J, the junction kept 4 bases outside the gene matches. The CDR3 sequence is 15 residues long. The CDR3 DNA is TGTGCCAGCAGCTCAGGACAGGGAATGAACACTGAAGCTTTCTTT. Amino acid sequence: CASSSGQGMNTEAFF.

This clonotype was observed a few times. The chain joins TRBV10-3 to TRBJ1-2; 8 bases align to TRBD1. The germline gives CDR1 ENHRY, CDR2 SYGVKD. V was clipped by 9 bases and J by 6 bases; unmatched bases: 9. The CDR3 contains 13 residues. The CDR3 region has the DNA TGTGCCATTTCGACAGGGGCCACCGATGGCTACACCTTC. Protein product: CAISTGATDGYTF.

The V call is TRBV20-1, the J call TRBJ2-3, with D perhaps matching TRBD1 (6 bases). V was clipped by 8 bases and J by 0 bases, with 15 bases between them. Germline CDR1 is DFQATT and CDR2 is SNEGSKA (reference sequence). This CDR3 has 14 amino acids. The CDR3 reads CSPRPGQSTDTQYF. The CDR3 region has the DNA TGCAGTCCCAGACCTGGACAGAGCACAGATACGCAGTATTTT.

This clonotype was detected only a few times. The CDR3: CASSLGQGLSDTQYF. In DNA form, the CDR3 reads TGTGCCAGCAGCTTGGGACAGGGACTATCAGATACGCAGTATTTT. The chain combines TRBV7-3 with TRBJ2-3; 9 bases match TRBD1. Germline V CDR1 and CDR2: SGHTA, FQGTGA. This CDR3 has 15 amino acids. After removal of 3 bases from V and 4 bases from J, the junction contained 5 bases not matched to a gene. Looking up the rest from reference TRBV7-3 and TRBJ2-3 gives the full variable domain: GAGVSQTPSNKVTEKGKYVELRCDPISGHTALYWYRQSLGQGPEFLIYFQGTGAADDSGLPNDRFFAVRPEGSVSTLKIQRTERGDSAVYLCASSLGQGLSDTQYFGPGTRLTVL.